The 31 T cell receptor beta chains in this list originate from one sample, sequenced in a study of OX40 agonist ivuxolimab in advanced cancers. Assay used: immunoSEQ multiplex PCR; TCRdb lists only in-frame clones, some missing. The data contain about 22,000 clones, 85% to 90% of them seen just once; the ten biggest clones take up roughly 28%. The input for sequencing was CD4+ or CD8+ T cells sorted from blood, taken in a trial of the OX40 agonist ivuxolimab. The receptors here all came from an adult with an advanced solid tumor such as melanoma, head and neck, liver or kidney cancer.

The gene calls are TRBV4-1 and TRBJ1-1; TRBD1 aligns across 10 bases. V shed 1 base and J 7 bases; nucleotides not matched to a gene: 21. The CDR3 extends over 20 amino acids. Germline V gene lookup returns CDR1 MGHRA and CDR2 YSYEKL. CDR3 in DNA: TGCGCCAGCAGCCAAGCACTCCTTCTTGGGACAGGGGCGATGTTCTTTGAAGCTTTCTTT. The encoded protein is CASSQALLLGTGAMFFEAFF.

The chain is built from TRBV9 and TRBJ1-2, with TRBD1 matching 9 bases. Trimming took 4 bases from V and 5 from J; bases not matched to a gene: 9. This CDR3 is 15 amino acids long. CDR1 and CDR2 (germline): SGDLS, YYNGEE. The CDR3 is CASSPEGQGLYGYTF. CDR3 DNA: TGTGCCAGCAGCCCAGAAGGACAGGGGTTGTATGGCTACACCTTC.

This sequence joins TRBV28 and TRBJ2-3; 8 bases align to TRBD2. V was pared by 1 base and J by 6 bases, with 15 bases of the junction left unmatched. The CDR3 sequence is 18 residues long. From germline, CDR1 is MDHEN and CDR2 SYDVKM. The CDR3 reads CASSLYPSGLSGLDTQYF. In DNA, the CDR3 is TGTGCCAGCAGTTTATATCCTAGCGGGTTATCTGGGTTGGATACGCAGTATTTT.

V is TRBV6-5 and J is TRBJ1-1, with 8 positions matching TRBD1. Germline V gene lookup returns CDR1 MNHEY and CDR2 SVGAGI. J gave up 5 bases and V 3 bases, and 5 bases lay outside the gene matches. The CDR3 sequence is 14 residues long. CDR3 sequence (DNA): TGTGCCAGCAGTTATCAGGGGGCTGGGACTGAAGCTTTCTTT. Amino acids: CASSYQGAGTEAFF.

The chain combines TRBV11-2 with TRBJ2-7; D is uncertain. Germline V gives CDR1 SGHAT, CDR2 FQNNGV. This CDR3 has 15 residues. The V end was cut by 1 base, the J end by 1 base, with 11 bases between. CDR3: CASSLVRAESYEQYF. The CDR3 nucleotides read TGTGCCAGCAGCTTAGTTCGCGCGGAGTCCTACGAGCAGTACTTC.

The chain uses TRBV9 and TRBJ2-7; 7 bases are shared with TRBD2. Germline CDR1 is SGDLS and CDR2 is YYNGEE. J gave up 7 bases and V 3 bases, and 4 bases lay outside the gene matches. The CDR3 consists of 12 residues. The CDR3 region has the DNA TGTGCCAGCAGCGCGGGAGGTAGAGAGCAGTACTTC. This encodes CASSAGGREQYF. Using reference TRBV9 and TRBJ2-7 for the parts outside the CDR3, the full variable domain is DSGVTQTPKHLITATGQRVTLRCSPRSGDLSVYWYQQSLDQGLQFLIQYYNGEERAKGNILERFSAQQFPDLHSELNLSSLELGDSALYFCASSAGGREQYFGPGTRLTVT.

CDR3 region: CAWSVRGAGELFF. For the CDR3, the DNA is TGTGCCTGGAGTGTACGAGGGGCCGGGGAGCTGTTTTTT. This rearrangement joins TRBV30 to TRBJ2-2; D tentatively reads TRBD1 or TRBD2 (5 bases each). CDR1 and CDR2 (germline): GTSNPN, SVGIG (reference sequence). The CDR3 is made up of 13 amino acids. Trimming took 0 bases from V and 6 from J, leaving 8 bases between them.

This chain joins TRBV27 and TRBJ2-7; D is tentatively TRBD1 or TRBD2 (5 bases each). This CDR3 region has 14 residues. The germline V and J ends were trimmed by 4 bases and 3 bases, with 13 bases remaining between them. Germline lookup yields CDR1 MNHEY and CDR2 SMNVEV (reference sequence). Here the CDR3 DNA reads TGTGCCAGCAGTTGGGACCAATACAGCTACGAGCAGTACTTC. Amino acids: CASSWDQYSYEQYF.

J is TRBJ1-6 and V is TRBV28; 8 bases align to TRBD1. The CDR3 runs to 14 residues. The junction had 4 bases not matched to a gene; V was cut back by 6 bases and J by 6 bases. Germline CDR1 is MDHEN and CDR2 is SYDVKM. In DNA form, the CDR3 reads TGTGCCAGCAGCGACGGACAGGGTAATTCACCCCTCCACTTT. It is translated as CASSDGQGNSPLHF.

The chain carries TRBV27 and TRBJ2-1; D not certain. Germline CDR1 reads MNHEY; CDR2 reads SMNVEV (reference sequence). CDR3 length equals 13 residues. Trimming stripped 2 bases from V and 4 bases from J, with 6 bases between. The CDR3 loop is CASSLKVYNEQFF. The CDR3 DNA follows: TGTGCCAGCAGTTTAAAGGTGTACAATGAGCAGTTCTTC.

The CDR3, as DNA: TGTGCCACCAGCCGAGGAGGGAGGGGGTACCAAGAGACCCAGTACTTC. It encodes CATSRGGRGYQETQYF. V gene TRBV15 combines with J gene TRBJ2-5; D might be TRBD2 (7 bases). The CDR3 spans 16 residues. Trimming removed 5 bases at V and 0 bases at J, with 16 bases between. The germline V gene encodes CDR1 LNHNV and CDR2 YYDKDF (reference sequence).

V and J are TRBV30 and TRBJ1-2; no firm D call. V was shortened by 7 bases and J by 0 bases, with 9 bases between the two germline ends. Germline CDR1 GTSNPN, CDR2 SVGIG (reference sequence). CDR3 length: 12 residues. CDR3 residues: CASTRPNYGYTF. The CDR3 nucleotides read TGTGCCTCTACGCGGCCTAACTATGGCTACACCTTC.

The chain carries TRBV6-5 and TRBJ2-5; 7 bases agree with TRBD2. Germline loops: CDR1 MNHEY, CDR2 SVGAGI. V trimming: 8 bases; J trimming: 5 bases; junction bases outside the gene matches: 5. The CDR3 sequence is 12 residues long. The CDR3 protein is CASGGDWETQYF. Written as DNA, the CDR3 is TGTGCCAGCGGGGGGGATTGGGAGACCCAGTACTTC.

The chain is built from TRBV30 and TRBJ2-1, with 10 bases fitting TRBD2. Germline-derived CDR1 and CDR2 are GTSNPN and SVGIG (reference sequence). The CDR3 totals 13 residues. The junction had 5 bases not matched to a gene; V was cut back by 5 bases and J by 7 bases. The CDR3 nucleotides are TGTGCCTGGGGGGGACTAGCGCCGAATGAGCAGTTCTTC. This translates into CAWGGLAPNEQFF.

The chain combines TRBV6-6 with TRBJ2-2; D unclear. This CDR3 region has 13 residues. Germline lookup yields CDR1 MNHNY and CDR2 SVGAGI (reference sequence). Trimming pared 8 bases from V and 6 bases from J, leaving 13 bases between. The CDR3 loop reads CASPSPAAGELFF. The CDR3 nucleotides are TGTGCCAGCCCCTCACCGGCGGCCGGGGAGCTGTTTTTT.

The V gene is TRBV28, the J gene TRBJ2-5; 7 bases match TRBD1. Germline trimming cut 10 bases from V and 4 bases from J; bases unmatched to any gene: 9. This CDR3 contains 13 residues. The germline V gene has CDR1 MDHEN and CDR2 SYDVKM. The chain's CDR3 is CATRTGGLETQYF. As DNA, the CDR3 is TGTGCCACCCGGACAGGAGGACTAGAGACCCAGTACTTC.

V usage is TRBV29-1 and J usage is TRBJ2-1, with D perhaps TRBD2 (6 bases). Looked up from germline, CDR1 is SQVTM and CDR2 is ANQGSEA. V lost 3 bases and J lost 2, with 17 bases in between. This CDR3 contains 16 residues. The DNA for the CDR3 is TGCAGCGTTGACGGGGTTCCCGGCGGGACCTACAATGAGCAGTTCTTC. Protein product: CSVDGVPGGTYNEQFF.

The sample holds one count of this clone. The chain is built from TRBV28 and TRBJ2-3; 8 bases map to TRBD2. This CDR3 is 14 amino acids long. V shed 3 bases, J shed 6 bases, and the junction held 5 bases outside the gene matches. Germline CDR1 and CDR2: MDHEN and SYDVKM. The CDR3 here is CASSFSGIGDTQYF. The CDR3 DNA reads as TGTGCCAGCAGTTTTAGCGGGATAGGGGATACGCAGTATTTT.

The genes are TRBV7-9 and TRBJ2-6, with 7 positions matching TRBD1. The CDR3 totals 17 residues. After removal of 5 bases from V and 4 bases from J, the junction contained 11 bases not matched to a gene. Per the germline V gene, CDR1 is SEHNR and CDR2 is FQNEAQ (reference sequence). CDR3 DNA sequence: TGTGCCAGCAGCCTTACGTCGACAGGGCCAGGGGCCAACGTCCTGACTTTC. This codes for CASSLTSTGPGANVLTF.

The V gene is TRBV6-4, the J gene TRBJ1-2; no clear D. This CDR3 comprises 12 residues. CDR1 MRHNA and CDR2 SNTAGT come from the germline V gene. Trimming shortened V by 2 bases and J by 4 bases, and 5 bases separated the two germline ends. The CDR3 coding sequence is TGTGCCAGCAGTGACGGACGCTATGGCTACACCTTC. Translating it yields CASSDGRYGYTF.

The chain links TRBV6-6 to TRBJ2-2, with TRBD1 identical over 7 bases. Per the germline V gene, CDR1 is MNHNY and CDR2 is SVGAGI (reference sequence). The CDR3 runs 16 residues. The trim removed 3 bases at V and 0 bases at J, leaving 4 bases unmatched. The CDR3, as DNA: TGTGCCAGCAGTTATGGGACAGCTCCGAACACCGGGGAGCTGTTTTTT. Translating gives CASSYGTAPNTGELFF.

This clone appeared a few times. The rearrangement joins TRBV7-3 to TRBJ2-5; 9 positions match TRBD1. The V gene's germline CDR1 is SGHTA and CDR2 FQGTGA. The CDR3 contains 15 residues. V gave up 5 bases and J gave up 5 bases; unmatched junction bases: 9. The CDR3 DNA sequence: TGTGCCAGCAGCCCCCGACAGGGGGAATGGGAGACCCAGTACTTC. This gives the protein CASSPRQGEWETQYF.

This sequence joins TRBV28 and TRBJ2-3; weak D call: TRBD2 (6 bases). The CDR3 has 16 residues. V lost 2 bases and J 0 bases, leaving 12 bases between the germline ends. Germline-derived CDR1 and CDR2 are MDHEN and SYDVKM. The CDR3 spells CASSLGLASSTDTQYF. The CDR3 nucleotides are TGTGCCAGCAGTTTAGGGCTAGCGTCGAGCACAGATACGCAGTATTTT. Full variable domain (missing parts from reference TRBV28 and TRBJ2-3): DVKVTQSSRYLVKRTGEKVFLECVQDMDHENMFWYRQDPGLGLRLIYFSYDVKMKEKGDIPEGYSVSREKKERFSLILESASTNQTSMYLCASSLGLASSTDTQYFGPGTRLTVL.

The gene calls are TRBV30 and TRBJ2-7, with D perhaps matching TRBD1 (6 bases). The V gene lost 0 bases and the J gene lost 5 bases, with 23 bases spanning the gap. The CDR3 length is 17 residues. Germline-derived CDR1 and CDR2 are GTSNPN and SVGIG (reference sequence). CDR3 loop: CAWSVKMGRGMFDEQYF. The CDR3 DNA is TGTGCCTGGAGTGTTAAAATGGGAAGGGGGATGTTCGACGAGCAGTACTTC.

The V and J genes are TRBV12-5 and TRBJ1-4; D may be TRBD1 (5 bases). The CDR3 totals 14 residues. Looked up from germline, CDR1 is LGHNT and CDR2 is FRNRAP. With 7 bases removed from V and 8 bases from J, the gap between germline ends came to 17 bases. CDR3 nucleotide sequence: TGTGCTAGTGCCCTGGACACCAGAGGGGAAAAACTGTTTTTT. Amino acid sequence: CASALDTRGEKLFF.

The V gene is TRBV28, the J gene TRBJ2-5; TRBD2 matches at 7 bases. The CDR3 contains 16 residues. Germline V CDR1 and CDR2: MDHEN, SYDVKM. With 2 bases clipped from V and 1 base from J, the junction kept 7 bases outside the gene matches. For the CDR3, the DNA is TGTGCCAGCAGTTTAAGGCTAGCGGTTATCCAAGAGACCCAGTACTTC. It codes for CASSLRLAVIQETQYF.

The chain joins TRBV9 to TRBJ2-1; TRBD2 aligns across 11 bases. The germline CDR1 and CDR2 sequences are SGDLS and YYNGEE. V dropped 3 bases and J dropped 7; count of bases not matched to a gene: 12. CDR3 length: 17 amino acids. CDR3 region: CASSDSLAGGPRNEQFF. CDR3 bases: TGTGCCAGCAGCGACTCCTTAGCGGGAGGGCCGCGTAATGAGCAGTTCTTC.

The rearrangement joins TRBV13 to TRBJ1-2, with D perhaps TRBD1 (5 bases). The V gene lost 2 bases and the J gene lost 3 bases, with 10 bases spanning the gap. Germline CDR1 PRHDT, CDR2 FYEKMQ (reference sequence). CDR3 length: 14 amino acids. CDR3 sequence (DNA): TGTGCCAGCAGCTTAAGGGGCGCGGACTATGGCTACACCTTC. It yields the protein CASSLRGADYGYTF.

V is TRBV9 and J is TRBJ2-7; TRBD2 matches 8 bases. V shed 0 bases, J shed 3 bases, and the junction held 5 bases outside the gene matches. CDR1 is SGDLS, CDR2 YYNGEE, per germline. This CDR3 is 15 amino acids long. The CDR3 DNA sequence: TGTGCCAGCAGCGTAGGAGCGGGAGAAAACTACGAGCAGTACTTC. The encoded protein is CASSVGAGENYEQYF.

This chain uses TRBV12-5 with TRBJ2-6, with D possibly matching TRBD1 (5 bases). V was trimmed by 5 bases and J by 5 bases, leaving 22 bases between them. The CDR3 runs 18 residues. From germline, CDR1 is LGHNT and CDR2 FRNRAP. In nucleotides, the CDR3 is TGTGCTAGTGGTAAGCAAGCTGCAGGACAAAGTCGGGCCAACGTCCTGACTTTC. Its translation: CASGKQAAGQSRANVLTF.

This clone was seen once. The chain carries TRBV9 and TRBJ1-1; the D gene is possibly TRBD1 (6 bases). CDR1 is SGDLS and CDR2 is YYNGEE in the germline V gene. Trimming shortened V by 0 bases and J by 4 bases, and 10 bases separated the two germline ends. This CDR3 region has 14 residues. The CDR3 loop is CASSVAQGSTEAFF. As DNA, the CDR3 is TGTGCCAGCAGCGTAGCTCAGGGGTCCACTGAAGCTTTCTTT.